This T cell receptor beta chain was sequenced during a study of CD8 T cells in Susac syndrome. The V gene end was trimmed by 6 bases and the J gene end by 3 bases; junction bases not matched to a gene: 9. The CDR3 loop spans 14 amino acids. Germline values: CDR1 SQVTM, CDR2 ANQGSEA. A quantity of roughly 0.5 to 1 ug RNA underwent reverse transcription using random hexamers. TCRdb itself ran the immunoSEQ multiplex PCR reads through MiXCR, one entry per CDR3 protein. The repertoire holds around 130,000 distinct CDR3 sequences, with 90% to 95% as singletons. Both CD4+ and CD8+ T cells were negatively isolated, and TEMRA cells underwent FACS enrichment.

The TCR originated in a human donor with multiple sclerosis. Sequencing used CD8+ T cells from PBMCs. The chain has TRBV29-1 and TRBJ2-3, with 7 bases matching TRBD2. This CDR3 reads CSVRPGGRTDTQYF. The CDR3 bases are TGCAGCGTCCGACCCGGCGGGAGAACAGATACGCAGTATTTT.